In this sample, the clone carrying this TCR beta chain turned up a few times. Its antigen is currently unknown. The CDR3 runs 16 residues. V was shortened by 0 bases and J by 10 bases, with 16 bases between the two germline ends. The data stem from a study of CD8 T cells in ankylosing spondylitis. General study findings and limits: Some of the motif variants had earlier been found in reactive arthritis patients' fluid and blood. What appeared characteristic of ankylosing spondylitis blood was a TCR beta motif of eight highly homologous variants. A CD8+ phenotype characterized the disease-linked clones, which were relatively rare in peripheral blood. From matched ankylosing spondylitis synovial fluid, disease-linked clones were reportedly recovered at significantly enriched levels.

Using quantitative 5'-RACE with molecular barcodes, the authors made TCR beta libraries. TCRdb re-called the 5' RACE reads with MiXCR, one entry per CDR3 protein. The sample has approximately 540,000 distinct CDR3 sequences, about an eighth seen once. This receptor was taken from a male donor with ankylosing spondylitis. Sequencing was carried out using blood, either unsorted or a sorted T cell fraction (not recorded which). This chain uses TRBV12-3 or TRBV12-4 with TRBJ1-6; D remains unclear. This CDR3 is CASSLAPFGPGSPLHF. The CDR3 nucleotides are TGTGCCAGCAGTTTAGCTCCTTTTGGGCCGGGATCACCCCTCCACTTT.